These 29 T cell receptor beta chains came from one sample sequenced in a study of shared clonotypes between healthy human individuals. TCRdb's table, derived via immunoSEQ multiplex PCR, lists solely in-frame clones and lacks some. This table has around 650,000 clones, around 96% appearing once. CD8 cells regarded as naive lacked CD45RO, were positively chosen for CCR7, and omitted terminally differentiated effector memory CD45RA+ cells. The sample taken for sequencing was naive CD8+ T cells sorted from blood. These TCRs come from a woman aged 25-40 years in good health.

The chain recombines TRBV7-2 with TRBJ2-7; D is unclear. CDR1 is SGHTA, CDR2 FQGNSA, per germline. The V and J ends lost 2 bases and 2 bases respectively, with 10 bases between them. This CDR3 comprises 14 residues. CDR3: CASSLTRNPYEQYF. In DNA, the CDR3 is TGTGCCAGCAGCTTAACCCGAAACCCCTACGAGCAGTACTTC.

The V gene is TRBV27, the J gene TRBJ2-7; TRBD2 matches 12 bases. The CDR3 totals 15 residues. The V gene end was trimmed by 6 bases and the J gene end by 4 bases; junction bases not matched to a gene: 7. CDR1 is MNHEY, CDR2 SMNVEV, per germline (reference sequence). CDR3 sequence: CASRHTSGRWYEQYF. CDR3 coding DNA: TGTGCCAGCAGACATACTAGCGGGAGGTGGTACGAGCAGTACTTC.

This chain connects TRBV2 to TRBJ1-3; D ambiguous. V lost 3 bases to trimming and J lost 0 bases, with 18 bases between them. The CDR3 contains 18 residues. CDR1 and CDR2 (germline): SNHLY, FYNNEI. CDR3 DNA sequence: TGTGCCAGCAGTGACGAACCGCAGACGGTCAGCTCTGGAAACACCATATATTTT. It translates to CASSDEPQTVSSGNTIYF.

V and J are TRBV28 and TRBJ2-5; 7 bases are shared with TRBD1. CDR1 MDHEN and CDR2 SYDVKM come from the germline V gene. Unmatched junction bases numbered 9, after V lost 5 bases and J lost 6 bases. The CDR3 consists of 14 residues. The CDR3 DNA follows: TGTGCCAGCAGTCCCGGGACAGTCCGCCAGACCCAGTACTTC. It codes for CASSPGTVRQTQYF.

The chain joins TRBV27 to TRBJ1-5; no clear D. Deletions cut 0 bases from V and 1 base from J, with 7 bases between. The V gene's germline CDR1 is MNHEY and CDR2 SMNVEV (reference sequence). This CDR3 is 15 amino acids long. CDR3 protein: CASSLSISSNQPQHF. CDR3 DNA sequence: TGTGCCAGCAGTTTATCGATATCCAGCAATCAGCCCCAGCATTTT.

The chain uses TRBV27 and TRBJ2-2, with D unclear. Trimming shortened V by 4 bases and J by 5 bases, and 2 bases separated the two germline ends. This CDR3 contains 11 residues. Germline CDR1 MNHEY, CDR2 SMNVEV (reference sequence). In DNA form, the CDR3 reads TGTGCCAGCAGTTGGACCGGGGAGCTGTTTTTT. Protein sequence: CASSWTGELFF.

Regarding this clone: Other DNA sequences within the sample encode an identical CDR3. The rearrangement joins TRBV5-1 to TRBJ1-1; D call uncertain. Germline CDR1 reads SGHRS; CDR2 reads YFSETQ. This CDR3 is 11 amino acids long. Trimming left V 4 bases short and J 5 bases short, with 6 bases between. The CDR3 loop reads CASSAGTEAFF. The CDR3 DNA reads TGCGCCAGCAGCGCGGGTACTGAAGCTTTCTTT.

The chain couples TRBV7-9 to TRBJ1-1; the D is unclear. V shed 4 bases and J shed 5 bases, with 8 bases lying between them. Looked up from germline, CDR1 is SEHNR and CDR2 is FQNEAQ (reference sequence). There are 12 residues in the CDR3. Here the CDR3 DNA reads TGTGCCAGCAGCTCGACCCGGACTGAAGCTTTCTTT. This codes for CASSSTRTEAFF.

CDR3 nucleotides: TGCAGTGCTAGAGATTCGGGCGGCTACACCTTC. Its translation is CSARDSGGYTF. The chain couples TRBV20-1 to TRBJ1-2; D not resolved. V lost 0 bases and J lost 8, with 7 bases in between. CDR1 is DFQATT, CDR2 SNEGSKA, per germline (reference sequence). This CDR3 has 11 residues.

CDR3 residues: CATSIRDRVPGGELFF. The CDR3 bases are TGTGCCACCAGCATTCGGGACAGGGTTCCTGGAGGGGAGCTGTTTTTT. The rearrangement uses TRBV15 and TRBJ2-2; the match to TRBD1 covers 9 bases. J was trimmed by 8 bases and V by 4 bases; bases with no gene match: 11. The CDR3 contains 16 residues. Germline V gene lookup returns CDR1 LNHNV and CDR2 YYDKDF (reference sequence).

Of note for this clone: The sample has other DNA sequences that encode this CDR3 too. The chain couples TRBV9 to TRBJ2-7; 7 bases align to TRBD1. CDR1 is SGDLS and CDR2 is YYNGEE in the germline V gene. Trimming at V came to 0 bases and at J to 2 bases, leaving 2 bases not matched to a gene. This CDR3 region has 14 residues. As DNA, the CDR3 is TGTGCCAGCAGCGTAGGTACAGGGGCCTACGAGCAGTACTTC. This translates into CASSVGTGAYEQYF. The whole variable domain, filled in from reference TRBV9 and TRBJ2-7, reads DSGVTQTPKHLITATGQRVTLRCSPRSGDLSVYWYQQSLDQGLQFLIQYYNGEERAKGNILERFSAQQFPDLHSELNLSSLELGDSALYFCASSVGTGAYEQYFGPGTRLTVT.

This chain connects TRBV21-1 to TRBJ2-7. TRBV21-1 is assigned pseudogene status. CDR3 length: 8 residues. As DNA, the CDR3 is TGTGCCAAAACCGGCGCTAAATTC. It specifies CAKTGAKF.

This chain's CDR3 is CASSQGTGAQLFF. CDR3 bases: TGCGCCAGCAGCCAGGGTACCGGAGCCCAGCTGTTTTTT. This chain uses TRBV4-1 with TRBJ2-2; D remains ambiguous. CDR1 is MGHRA and CDR2 is YSYEKL in the germline V gene. The CDR3 loop spans 13 amino acids. Trimming cost V 3 bases and J 12 bases, with 14 bases left between them.

This sequence joins TRBV7-6 and TRBJ2-3; unclear D gene. This CDR3 contains 16 residues. Trimming cost V 3 bases and J 0 bases, with 13 bases left between them. Germline CDR1 SGHVS, CDR2 FNYEAQ. This chain's CDR3 is CASSLASGPSTDTQYF. For the CDR3, the DNA is TGTGCCAGCAGCTTGGCGTCGGGCCCAAGCACAGATACGCAGTATTTT.

The chain has TRBV28 and TRBJ2-7; no clear D. Per germline, CDR1 MDHEN and CDR2 SYDVKM. Deletions cut 3 bases from V and 3 bases from J, with 12 bases between. CDR3 length: 14 amino acids. The CDR3 region has the DNA TGTGCCAGCAGTTTGCCCAGAGAGAGCTACGAGCAGTACTTC. This gives the protein CASSLPRESYEQYF.

The V and J genes are TRBV10-2 and TRBJ2-2, with TRBD2 identical over 10 bases. Germline lookup yields CDR1 WSHSY and CDR2 SAAADI. The CDR3 loop spans 20 amino acids. The trim removed 0 bases at V and 5 bases at J, leaving 15 bases unmatched. The CDR3 nucleotides are TGCGCCAGCAGTGAGTCCCCCGCGGAGAGCGGGAGGGCCCGAACCGGGGAGCTGTTTTTT. Encoded protein: CASSESPAESGRARTGELFF.

The count of this clone is one. The V call is TRBV5-4, the J call TRBJ2-1; D remains ambiguous. Trimming took off 3 bases at V and 5 bases at J, with 6 bases between the two ends. Germline V gene sequence: CDR1 SGHNT, CDR2 YYREEE (reference sequence). This CDR3 comprises 12 residues. CDR3 sequence: CASSSQDNEQFF. CDR3 sequence (DNA): TGTGCCAGCAGCTCCCAGGACAATGAGCAGTTCTTC.

The chain combines TRBV27 with TRBJ2-2, with a weak D call TRBD2 (7 bases). Looked up from germline, CDR1 is MNHEY and CDR2 is SMNVEV (reference sequence). Trimming removed 4 bases at V and 2 bases at J, with 17 bases between. The CDR3 sequence is 17 residues long. The CDR3 loop reads CASSSRWGGGNTGELFF. The CDR3 DNA sequence: TGTGCCAGCAGTTCCCGGTGGGGGGGCGGTAACACCGGGGAGCTGTTTTTT.

The genes are TRBV28 and TRBJ1-4; possibly TRBD1 for D (5 bases). Germline values: CDR1 MDHEN, CDR2 SYDVKM. Trimming cost V 3 bases and J 3 bases, with 11 bases left between them. The CDR3 length is 15 residues. The CDR3 here is CASSLQGDPNEKLFF. The CDR3 region has the DNA TGTGCCAGCAGTTTGCAGGGCGATCCTAATGAAAAACTGTTTTTT.

As to this clone: An end of the junction differs from the germline gene, which may be a read error. This CDR3 is also generated by other DNA sequences in the sample. The CDR3 region is CASSSGTGFAGGTEAFF. In nucleotides, the CDR3 is TGTGCCAGCAGCTCCGGGACAGGGTTTGCTGGCGGCACTGAAGCTTTCTTT. The chain carries TRBV5-1 and TRBJ1-1, with 9 bases aligning to TRBD1. From germline, CDR1 is SGHRS and CDR2 YFSETQ. This CDR3 region has 17 residues.

V and J are TRBV4-1 and TRBJ2-2, with 10 positions matching TRBD1. The V gene's germline CDR1 is MGHRA and CDR2 YSYEKL. Trimming cost V 4 bases and J 2 bases; bases outside gene matches: 1. This CDR3 region has 15 residues. In nucleotides, the CDR3 is TGCGCCAGCAGCCGGGACAGGGGAAACACCGGGGAGCTGTTTTTT. Translated, it gives CASSRDRGNTGELFF.

V is TRBV4-2 and J is TRBJ1-4; a weak D match, TRBD1 (5 bases). From germline, CDR1 is LGHNA and CDR2 YNFKEQ. V lost 1 base, J lost 8 bases, and 14 bases lay in between. This CDR3 is 15 amino acids long. Here the CDR3 DNA reads TGTGCCAGCAGCCAAGTCCCGGGGGTTGGCGAAAAACTGTTTTTT. It yields the protein CASSQVPGVGEKLFF.

This CDR3 is CASSHPAGEESYNEQFF. The DNA for the CDR3 is TGCGCCAGCAGCCATCCGGCGGGAGAAGAGTCCTACAATGAGCAGTTCTTC. This rearrangement joins TRBV4-1 to TRBJ2-1, with 7 bases lining up with TRBD2. This CDR3 has 17 amino acids. CDR1 is MGHRA and CDR2 is YSYEKL in the germline V gene. V was clipped by 3 bases and J by 1 base; unmatched bases: 9.

This chain uses TRBV18 with TRBJ2-2, with 7 bases lining up with TRBD2. In germline, CDR1 is KGHSH, CDR2 LQKENI. Germline trimming cut 5 bases from V and 3 bases from J; bases unmatched to any gene: 9. CDR3 length: 16 amino acids. Here the CDR3 reads CASSFGGRWDTGELFF. The CDR3 DNA reads as TGTGCCAGCTCATTTGGCGGGAGATGGGACACCGGGGAGCTGTTTTTT.

The table lists this clone with a count of one. The gene calls are TRBV6-6 and TRBJ1-1, with 7 positions matching TRBD1. This CDR3 is built from 13 residues. Germline V lookup: CDR1 MNHNY, CDR2 SVGAGI (reference sequence). The junction had 5 bases not matched to a gene; V was cut back by 7 bases and J by 3 bases. CDR3 sequence: CASNPDRDTEAFF. The DNA of the CDR3 is TGTGCCAGCAACCCCGACAGGGACACTGAAGCTTTCTTT.

J is TRBJ2-7 and V is TRBV19; no clear D. V lost 5 bases and J lost 2, with 10 bases in between. This CDR3 region has 13 residues. Germline-derived CDR1 and CDR2 are LNHDA and SQIVND (reference sequence). This chain's CDR3 is CASSFGFAYEQYF. DNA of the CDR3: TGTGCCAGTAGTTTCGGGTTCGCCTACGAGCAGTACTTC.

This clone has only one observation. The CDR3 protein is CASSISHTYEQYF. DNA for the CDR3: TGTGCCAGTAGTATAAGCCATACCTACGAGCAGTACTTC. The chain has TRBV19 and TRBJ2-7; D is unresolved. Germline lookup yields CDR1 LNHDA and CDR2 SQIVND (reference sequence). There are 13 residues in the CDR3. V dropped 2 bases and J dropped 2 bases, with 7 bases sitting between them.

The chain joins TRBV11-2 to TRBJ2-3, with a tentative D call TRBD2 (6 bases). In germline, CDR1 is SGHAT, CDR2 FQNNGV. This CDR3 spans 17 amino acids. V lost 0 bases, J lost 3 bases, and 16 bases lay in between. CDR3 sequence (DNA): TGTGCCAGCAGCTTAGATGAATTCGGGAGTGCGACAGATACGCAGTATTTT. This encodes CASSLDEFGSATDTQYF. Based on the CDR3 plus reference TRBV11-2 and TRBJ2-3, the full variable domain is EAGVAQSPRYKIIEKRQSVAFWCNPISGHATLYWYQQILGQGPKLLIQFQNNGVVDDSQLPKDRFSAERLKGVDSTLKIQPAKLEDSAVYLCASSLDEFGSATDTQYFGPGTRLTVL.

In the case of this clone: At one of its ends the junction is not consistent with the germline gene, which may arise from a read error. Other DNA sequences in this specimen translate into the identical CDR3. V is TRBV7-9 and J is TRBJ2-5; D unclear. The length of the CDR3 is 17 residues. Germline CDR1 is SEHNR and CDR2 is FQNEAQ (reference sequence). CDR3 coding DNA: TGTGCCATACATGTCCCAACTCAGGACGAGAGTCAAGAGACTCAGTACTTC. Its translation is CAIHVPTQDESQETQYF.